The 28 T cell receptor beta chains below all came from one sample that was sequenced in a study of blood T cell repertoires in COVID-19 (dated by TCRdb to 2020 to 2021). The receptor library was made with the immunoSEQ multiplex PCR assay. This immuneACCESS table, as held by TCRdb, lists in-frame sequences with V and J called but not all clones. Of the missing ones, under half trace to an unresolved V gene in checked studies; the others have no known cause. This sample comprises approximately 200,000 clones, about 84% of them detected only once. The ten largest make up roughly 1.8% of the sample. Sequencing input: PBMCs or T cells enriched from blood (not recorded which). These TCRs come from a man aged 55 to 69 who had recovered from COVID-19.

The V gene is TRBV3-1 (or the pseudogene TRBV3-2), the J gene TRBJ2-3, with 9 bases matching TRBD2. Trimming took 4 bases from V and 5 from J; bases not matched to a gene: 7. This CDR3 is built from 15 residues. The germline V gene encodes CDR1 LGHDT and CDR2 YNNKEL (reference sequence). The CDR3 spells CASSPERGVGDTQYF. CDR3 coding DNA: TGTGCCAGCAGCCCCGAGCGGGGGGTTGGAGATACGCAGTATTTT.

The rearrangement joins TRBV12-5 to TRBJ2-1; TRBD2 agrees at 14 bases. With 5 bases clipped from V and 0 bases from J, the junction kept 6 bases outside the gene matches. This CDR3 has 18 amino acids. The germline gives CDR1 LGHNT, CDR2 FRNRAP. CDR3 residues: CASGRGLAGAFSYNEQFF. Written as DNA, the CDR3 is TGTGCTAGTGGTAGGGGACTAGCGGGGGCCTTCTCCTACAATGAGCAGTTCTTC.

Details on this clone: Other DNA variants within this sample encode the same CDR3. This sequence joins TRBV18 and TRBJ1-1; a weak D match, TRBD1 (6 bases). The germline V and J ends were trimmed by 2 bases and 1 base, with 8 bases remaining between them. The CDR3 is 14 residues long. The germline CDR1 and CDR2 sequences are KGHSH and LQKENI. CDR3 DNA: TGTGCCAGCTCACCATCGACAGGGAACACTGAAGCTTTCTTT. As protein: CASSPSTGNTEAFF.

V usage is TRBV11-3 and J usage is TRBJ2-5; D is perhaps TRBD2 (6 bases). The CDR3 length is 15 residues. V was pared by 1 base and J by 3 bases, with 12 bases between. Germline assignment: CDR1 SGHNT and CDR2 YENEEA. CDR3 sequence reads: CASSLGWGGEETQYF. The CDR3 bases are TGTGCCAGCAGCTTAGGATGGGGCGGGGAAGAGACCCAGTACTTC.

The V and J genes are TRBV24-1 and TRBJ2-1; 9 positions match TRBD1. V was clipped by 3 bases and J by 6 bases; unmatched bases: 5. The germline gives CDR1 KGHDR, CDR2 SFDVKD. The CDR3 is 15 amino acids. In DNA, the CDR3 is TGTGCCACCAGTGATCCCCGGACAGGGGCCAATGAGCAGTTCTTC. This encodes CATSDPRTGANEQFF.

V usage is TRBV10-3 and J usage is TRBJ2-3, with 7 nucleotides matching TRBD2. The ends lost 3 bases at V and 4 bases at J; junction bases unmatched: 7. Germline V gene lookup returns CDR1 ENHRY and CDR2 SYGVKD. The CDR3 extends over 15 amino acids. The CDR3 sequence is CAISEGQTSADTQYF. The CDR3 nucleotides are TGTGCCATCAGTGAAGGGCAAACTAGCGCAGATACGCAGTATTTT.

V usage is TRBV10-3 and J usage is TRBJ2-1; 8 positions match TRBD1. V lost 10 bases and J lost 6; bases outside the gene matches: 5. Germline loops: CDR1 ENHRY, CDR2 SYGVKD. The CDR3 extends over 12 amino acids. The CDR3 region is CATSDRGNEQFF. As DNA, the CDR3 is TGTGCCACCTCCGACAGGGGCAATGAGCAGTTCTTC.

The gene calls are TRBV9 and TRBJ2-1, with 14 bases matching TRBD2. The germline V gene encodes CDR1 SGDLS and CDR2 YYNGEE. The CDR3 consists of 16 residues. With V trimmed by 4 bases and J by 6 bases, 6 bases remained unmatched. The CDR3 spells CASSNRGTSGSNEQFF. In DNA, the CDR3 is TGTGCCAGCAGCAATAGGGGGACTAGCGGGAGCAATGAGCAGTTCTTC.

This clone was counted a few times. In DNA, the CDR3 is TGTGCCACCAGTGATTCCCGGACAGGGAGGAACGAGCAGTACTTC. Protein: CATSDSRTGRNEQYF. The J gene is TRBJ2-7, the V gene TRBV24-1; 8 bases are shared with TRBD1. Germline CDR1 is KGHDR and CDR2 is SFDVKD. Trimming cost V 2 bases and J 5 bases; bases outside gene matches: 7. This CDR3 spans 15 amino acids.

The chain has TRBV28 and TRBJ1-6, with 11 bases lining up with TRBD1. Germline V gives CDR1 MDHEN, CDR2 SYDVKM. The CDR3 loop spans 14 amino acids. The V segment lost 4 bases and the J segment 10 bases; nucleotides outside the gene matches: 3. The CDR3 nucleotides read TGTGCCAGCAGTTCCGGGACAGGGGGATCACCCCTCCACTTT. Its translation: CASSSGTGGSPLHF.

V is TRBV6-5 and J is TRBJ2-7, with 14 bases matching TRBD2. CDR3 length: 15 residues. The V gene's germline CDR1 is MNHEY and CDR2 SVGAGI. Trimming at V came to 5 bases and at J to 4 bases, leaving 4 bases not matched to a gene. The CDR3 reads CASSRTSGGRYEQYF. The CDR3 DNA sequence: TGTGCCAGCAGTCGGACTAGCGGGGGGCGGTACGAGCAGTACTTC.

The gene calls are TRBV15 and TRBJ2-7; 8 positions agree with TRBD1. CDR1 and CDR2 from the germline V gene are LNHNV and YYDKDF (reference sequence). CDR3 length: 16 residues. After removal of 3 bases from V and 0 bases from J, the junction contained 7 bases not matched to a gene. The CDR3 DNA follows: TGTGCCACCAGCAGCCCGGACAGGGCCAGCTCCTACGAGCAGTACTTC. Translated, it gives CATSSPDRASSYEQYF.

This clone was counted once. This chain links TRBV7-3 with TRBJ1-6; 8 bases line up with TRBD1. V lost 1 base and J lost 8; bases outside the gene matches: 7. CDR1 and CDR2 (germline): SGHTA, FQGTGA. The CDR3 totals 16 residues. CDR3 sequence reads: CASSLRPGQGHSPLHF. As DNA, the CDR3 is TGTGCCAGCAGCTTAAGACCAGGACAGGGACATTCACCCCTCCACTTT.

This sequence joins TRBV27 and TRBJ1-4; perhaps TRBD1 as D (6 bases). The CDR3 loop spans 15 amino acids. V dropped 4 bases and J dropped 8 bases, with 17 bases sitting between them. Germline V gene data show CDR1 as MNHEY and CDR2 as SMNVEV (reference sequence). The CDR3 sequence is CASSSDSFAGEKLFF. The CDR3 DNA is TGTGCCAGCAGTTCGGACAGTTTTGCAGGGGAAAAACTGTTTTTT.

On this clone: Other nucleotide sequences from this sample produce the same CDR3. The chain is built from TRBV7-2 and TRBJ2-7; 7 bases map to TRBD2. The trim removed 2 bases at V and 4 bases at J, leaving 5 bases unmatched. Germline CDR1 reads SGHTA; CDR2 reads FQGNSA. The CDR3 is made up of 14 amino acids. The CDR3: CASSLFGGNYEQYF. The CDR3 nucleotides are TGTGCCAGCAGCTTATTCGGGGGGAATTACGAGCAGTACTTC.

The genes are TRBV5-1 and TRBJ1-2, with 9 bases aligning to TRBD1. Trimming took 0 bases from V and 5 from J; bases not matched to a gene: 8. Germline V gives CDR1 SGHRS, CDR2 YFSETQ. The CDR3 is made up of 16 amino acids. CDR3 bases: TGCGCCAGCAGCTTGGCACCGGGACAGGGCTTATATGGCTACACCTTC. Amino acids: CASSLAPGQGLYGYTF.

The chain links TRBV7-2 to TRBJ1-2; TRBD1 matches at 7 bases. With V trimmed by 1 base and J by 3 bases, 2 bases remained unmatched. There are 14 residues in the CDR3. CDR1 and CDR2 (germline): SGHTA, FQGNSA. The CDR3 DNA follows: TGTGCCAGCAGCTTAGTCGGGACAGACTATGGCTACACCTTC. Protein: CASSLVGTDYGYTF.

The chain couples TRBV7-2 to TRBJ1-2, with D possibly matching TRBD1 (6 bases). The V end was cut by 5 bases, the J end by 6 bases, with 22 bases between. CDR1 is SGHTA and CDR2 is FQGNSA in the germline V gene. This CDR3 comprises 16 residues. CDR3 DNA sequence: TGTGCCAGCAGCCCTAGGGGGGGGGTGGTAATGGATGGCTACACCTTC. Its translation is CASSPRGGVVMDGYTF.

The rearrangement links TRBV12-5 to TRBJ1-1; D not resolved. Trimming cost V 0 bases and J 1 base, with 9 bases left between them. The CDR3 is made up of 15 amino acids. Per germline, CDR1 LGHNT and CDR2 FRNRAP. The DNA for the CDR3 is TGTGCTAGTGGTTTGGTACTTGGGCAGAACACTGAAGCTTTCTTT. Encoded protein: CASGLVLGQNTEAFF.

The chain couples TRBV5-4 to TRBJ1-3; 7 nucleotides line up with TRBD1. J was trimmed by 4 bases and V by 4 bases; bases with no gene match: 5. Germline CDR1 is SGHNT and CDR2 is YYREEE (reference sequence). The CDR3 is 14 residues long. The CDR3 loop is CASSQGTVGNTIYF. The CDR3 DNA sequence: TGTGCCAGCAGCCAAGGGACAGTCGGAAACACCATATATTTT. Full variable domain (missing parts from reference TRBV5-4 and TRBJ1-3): ETGVTQSPTHLIKTRGQQVTLRCSSQSGHNTVSWYQQALGQGPQFIFQYYREEENGRGNFPPRFSGLQFPNYSSELNVNALELDDSALYLCASSQGTVGNTIYFGEGSWLTVV.

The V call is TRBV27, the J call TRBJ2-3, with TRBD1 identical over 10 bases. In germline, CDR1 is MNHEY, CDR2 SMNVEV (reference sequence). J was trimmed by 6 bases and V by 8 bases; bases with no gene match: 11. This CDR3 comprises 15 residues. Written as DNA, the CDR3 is TGTGCCAGCCGACCGGGACAGGGGAGGGAGGATACGCAGTATTTT. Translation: CASRPGQGREDTQYF.

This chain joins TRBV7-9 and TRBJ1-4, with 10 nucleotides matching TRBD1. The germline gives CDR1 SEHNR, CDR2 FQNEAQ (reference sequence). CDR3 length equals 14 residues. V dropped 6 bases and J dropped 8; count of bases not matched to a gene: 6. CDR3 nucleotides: TGTGCCAGCAGTCCCGGGACAGGGGACGAAAAACTGTTTTTT. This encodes CASSPGTGDEKLFF.

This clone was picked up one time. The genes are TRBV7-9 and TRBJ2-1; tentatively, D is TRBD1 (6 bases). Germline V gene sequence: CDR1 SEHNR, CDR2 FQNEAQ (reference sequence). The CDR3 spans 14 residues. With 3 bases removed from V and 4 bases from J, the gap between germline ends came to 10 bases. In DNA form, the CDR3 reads TGTGCCAGCAGCTTCGGACAGACTTACAATGAGCAGTTCTTC. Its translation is CASSFGQTYNEQFF.

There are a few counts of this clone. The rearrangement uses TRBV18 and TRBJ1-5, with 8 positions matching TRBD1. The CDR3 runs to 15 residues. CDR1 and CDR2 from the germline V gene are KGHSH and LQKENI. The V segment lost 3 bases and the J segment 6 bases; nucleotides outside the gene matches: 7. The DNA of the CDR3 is TGTGCCAGCTCACCGGCCCAGGGGGCAGCTCAGCCCCAGCATTTT. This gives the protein CASSPAQGAAQPQHF.

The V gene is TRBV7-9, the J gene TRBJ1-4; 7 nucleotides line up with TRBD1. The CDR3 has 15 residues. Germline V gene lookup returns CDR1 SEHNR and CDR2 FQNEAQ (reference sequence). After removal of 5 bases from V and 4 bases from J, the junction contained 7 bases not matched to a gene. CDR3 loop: CASSLGGRNNEKLFF. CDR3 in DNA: TGTGCCAGCAGCCTAGGGGGCAGGAATAATGAAAAACTGTTTTTT.

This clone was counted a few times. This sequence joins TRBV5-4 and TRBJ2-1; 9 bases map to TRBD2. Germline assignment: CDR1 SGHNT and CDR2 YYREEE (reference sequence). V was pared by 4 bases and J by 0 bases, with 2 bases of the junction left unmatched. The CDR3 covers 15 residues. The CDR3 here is CASSRGGASYNEQFF. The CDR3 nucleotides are TGTGCCAGCAGCCGCGGGGGGGCCTCCTACAATGAGCAGTTCTTC.

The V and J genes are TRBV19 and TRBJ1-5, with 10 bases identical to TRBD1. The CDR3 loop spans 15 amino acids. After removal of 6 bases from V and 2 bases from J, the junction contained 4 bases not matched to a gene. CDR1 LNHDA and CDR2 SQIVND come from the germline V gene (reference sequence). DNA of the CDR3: TGTGCCAGTAGCGGGACAGGGGCCGGCAATCAGCCCCAGCATTTT. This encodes CASSGTGAGNQPQHF.

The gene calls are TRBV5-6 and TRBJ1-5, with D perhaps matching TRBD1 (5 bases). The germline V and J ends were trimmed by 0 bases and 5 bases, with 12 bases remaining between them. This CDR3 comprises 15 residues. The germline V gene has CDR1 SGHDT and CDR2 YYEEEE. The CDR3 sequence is CASSLGVGPHQPQHF. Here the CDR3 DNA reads TGTGCCAGCAGCTTGGGAGTGGGGCCGCATCAGCCCCAGCATTTT. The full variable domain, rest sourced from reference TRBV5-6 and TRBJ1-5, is DAGVTQSPTHLIKTRGQQVTLRCSPKSGHDTVSWYQQALGQGPQFIFQYYEEEERQRGNFPDRFSGHQFPNYSSELNVNALLLGDSALYLCASSLGVGPHQPQHFGDGTRLSIL.